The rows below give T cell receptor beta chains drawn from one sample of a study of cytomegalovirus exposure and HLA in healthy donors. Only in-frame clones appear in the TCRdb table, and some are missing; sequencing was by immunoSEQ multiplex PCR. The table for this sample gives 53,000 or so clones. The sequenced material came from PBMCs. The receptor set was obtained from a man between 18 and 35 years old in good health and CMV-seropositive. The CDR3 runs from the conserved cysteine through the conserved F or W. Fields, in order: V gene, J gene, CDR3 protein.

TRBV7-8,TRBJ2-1,CASSLWVGGRKGEQFF
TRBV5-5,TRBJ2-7,CASRVLGGTYEQYF
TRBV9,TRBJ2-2,CASSVVAGGIGELFF
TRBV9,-,CASSVLPRTGERGEQYF
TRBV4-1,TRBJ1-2,CASSQGTVEVGYTF
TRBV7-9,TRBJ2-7,CASSHRDQSSYEQYF
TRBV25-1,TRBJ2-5,CASRGLPETQYF
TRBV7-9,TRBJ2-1,CASSFLQGNEQFF
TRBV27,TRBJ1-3,CASSPGTGGAILSGNTIYF
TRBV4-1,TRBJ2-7,CASSQESASSYEQYF
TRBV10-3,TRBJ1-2,CAISENEAGLYGYTF
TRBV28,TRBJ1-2,CASRGGPSNYGYTF
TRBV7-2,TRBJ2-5,CASSLVIAGGPETQYF
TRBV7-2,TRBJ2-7,CASRPSAGDTSYEQYF
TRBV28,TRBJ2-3,CASSLGTGRDTQYF
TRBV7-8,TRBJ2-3,CASSPRLAGGTTSTDTQYF
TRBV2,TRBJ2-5,CASSEQGSETQYF
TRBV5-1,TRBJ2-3,CASRTGTGFTDTQYF
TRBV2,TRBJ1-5,CASRDRGRQPQHF
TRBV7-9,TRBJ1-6,CASSFSYPGQGRSPLHF
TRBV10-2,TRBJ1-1,CASSAEGGNTEAFF
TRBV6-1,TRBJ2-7,CASSDTDFSYEQYF
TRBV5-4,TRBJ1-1,CASSLGTMNTEAFF
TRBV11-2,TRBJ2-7,CASSRPGTRAYEQYF
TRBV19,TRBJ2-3,CASSMKATTSGSLRTDTQYF
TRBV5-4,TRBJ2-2,CASSLGLAENTGELFF
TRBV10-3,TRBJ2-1,CAISEYDPGQSNEQFF
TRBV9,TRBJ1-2,CASSAGVIHGYTF
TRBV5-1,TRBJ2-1,CASSPGTGFYNEQFF
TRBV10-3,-,CAISEPQGAPIYEQYF
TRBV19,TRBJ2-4,CASSQTKNIQYF
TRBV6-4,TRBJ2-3,CASSAGTGTDTQYF
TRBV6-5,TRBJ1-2,CASRADGYGYTF
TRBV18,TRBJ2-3,CASSSPGGTSTDTQYF
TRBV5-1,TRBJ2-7,CASSLTGQLTYEQYF
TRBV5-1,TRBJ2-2,CASSTRTGTGELFF
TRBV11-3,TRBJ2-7,CASSARTSGTYEQYF
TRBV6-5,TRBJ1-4,CASSYIQGGNEKLFF
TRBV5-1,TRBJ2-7,CASSVTGGVNEQYF
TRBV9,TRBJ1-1,CASSVGFHRGGTEAFF
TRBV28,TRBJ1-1,CASRQGHTEAFF
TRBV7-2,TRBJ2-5,CASSLEGLAGETQYF
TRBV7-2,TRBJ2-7,CAVRDRGTYEQYF
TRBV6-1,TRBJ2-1,CASSEGVNEQFF
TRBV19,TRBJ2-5,CASSIAQLAGVGETQYF
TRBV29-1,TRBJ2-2,CSAGTQWAAGELFF
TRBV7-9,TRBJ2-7,CASSLGGSDEQYF
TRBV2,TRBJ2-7,CASTSLPGLGYEQYF
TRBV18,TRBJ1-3,CASSPDRGGNTIYF
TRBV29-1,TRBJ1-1,CSVEEVMNTEAFF
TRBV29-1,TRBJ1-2,CSVEDWERSNYGYTF
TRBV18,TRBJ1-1,CASSTAGTGVSEAFF
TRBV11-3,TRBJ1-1,CASSPSHRLHF
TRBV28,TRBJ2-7,CATLATGTSLYF
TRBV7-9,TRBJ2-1,CASSPADRGLYNEQFF